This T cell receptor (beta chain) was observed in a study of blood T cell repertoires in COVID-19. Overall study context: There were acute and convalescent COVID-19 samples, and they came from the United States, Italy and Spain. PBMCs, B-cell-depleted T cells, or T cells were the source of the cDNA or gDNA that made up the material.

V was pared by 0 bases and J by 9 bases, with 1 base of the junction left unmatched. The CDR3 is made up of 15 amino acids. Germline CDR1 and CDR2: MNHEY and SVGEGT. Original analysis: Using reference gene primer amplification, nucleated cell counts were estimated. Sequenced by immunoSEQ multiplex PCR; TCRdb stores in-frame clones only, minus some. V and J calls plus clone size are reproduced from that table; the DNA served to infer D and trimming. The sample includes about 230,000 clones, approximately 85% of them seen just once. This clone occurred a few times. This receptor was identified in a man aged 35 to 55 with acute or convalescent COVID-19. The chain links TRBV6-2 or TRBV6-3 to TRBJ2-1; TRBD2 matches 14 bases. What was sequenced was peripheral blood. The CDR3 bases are TGTGCCAGCAGTTACTCGACTAGCGGGGGGGCTGAGCAGTTCTTC. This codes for CASSYSTSGGAEQFF.